The entry below describes one T cell receptor beta chain. Its antigen remains unidentified. The source of the sample is a study of T cell responses to AZD1222 COVID-19 vaccine. Whole-study results and caveats: The study reported that nearly half of spike-specific TCRs target unmutated variant regions. Repertoire collection took place solely once the T cell response had peaked.

Here immunoSEQ multiplex PCR was the method, and the copy in TCRdb shows in-frame clones only, minus some. The repertoire includes fewer than 120,000 clones, about 88% of them detected once, and roughly 1.5% sits in the top ten. Trimming left V 0 bases short and J 3 bases short, with 11 bases between. CDR3 length equals 15 residues. Germline-derived CDR1 and CDR2 are LGHDT and YNNKEL (reference sequence). Here the sequenced sample was peripheral blood, taken on day 0 of AZD1222 vaccination. The TCR was taken from an adult in good health. The chain joins TRBV3-1 (or the pseudogene TRBV3-2) to TRBJ1-2; D ambiguous. The CDR3 region is CASSQDQDLYYGYTF. The CDR3 nucleotides are TGTGCCAGCAGCCAAGATCAGGATCTATACTATGGCTACACCTTC.